What follows are 23 T cell receptor beta chains derived from one specimen sequenced in a study of regulatory T cells in long-lasting Graves disease. This sample's time point: newly diagnosed GD, antithyroid drugs for less than 3 months. With RNA extracted from PBMCs as input, the TCR library was made. Library construction for TCR beta used iRepertoire HTBI primers and Arm-PCR of CDR3 regions. MiXCR, run by TCRdb on the multiplex PCR reads, gives a single entry per CDR3 protein. The sample contains 200,000 to 250,000 distinct CDR3 sequences, approximately 19% of which appear only once. Separately, the same data were catalogued under a study of T cells in Graves' hyperthyroidism and ophthalmopathy.

Sample: peripheral blood mononuclear cells (PBMCs), taken at new diagnosis, from a patient treated with antithyroid drugs. These receptors all come from a woman aged 25 to 39 with Graves disease.

Turning to this clonotype: No conserved phenylalanine or tryptophan is present at the end of the CDR3, so a read error is the likely explanation. This chain links TRBV20-1 with TRBJ2-3; 10 bases agree with TRBD2. The CDR3 spans 17 residues. The V gene end was trimmed by 3 bases and the J gene end by 2 bases; junction bases not matched to a gene: 11. CDR1 and CDR2 from the germline V gene are DFQATT and SNEGSKA (reference sequence). This CDR3 reads CSASLPKRGGDTDTQYY. The CDR3 coding sequence is TGCAGTGCTAGCCTACCGAAGCGGGGGGGAGACACAGATACGCAGTATTAT.

This clonotype was seen at least ten times. The chain employs TRBV3-1 and TRBJ1-2; the D is unclear. The CDR3 is made up of 13 amino acids. V was pared by 7 bases and J by 4 bases, with 13 bases between. The germline gives CDR1 LGHDT, CDR2 YNNKEL (reference sequence). The chain's CDR3 is CASKGGRSYGYTF. CDR3 nucleotides: TGTGCCAGCAAGGGCGGCCGGAGCTATGGCTACACCTTC.

This clonotype was counted at least ten times. The V gene is TRBV19, the J gene TRBJ1-4; possibly TRBD1 for D (5 bases). V shed 11 bases and J shed 7 bases, with 17 bases lying between them. Germline V gene sequence: CDR1 LNHDA, CDR2 SQIVND (reference sequence). The CDR3 loop spans 13 amino acids. CDR3 amino acids: CAVEAPGAEKLFF. CDR3 coding DNA: TGTGCCGTCGAGGCTCCCGGGGCTGAAAAACTGTTTTTT.

In this sample, this clonotype turned up many times. This chain links TRBV28 with TRBJ1-4, with 8 positions matching TRBD1. The CDR3 sequence is 15 residues long. The germline CDR1 and CDR2 sequences are MDHEN and SYDVKM. Germline trimming cut 2 bases from V and 7 bases from J; bases unmatched to any gene: 6. CDR3 residues: CASSLRQGNSEKLFF. The CDR3 nucleotides read TGTGCCAGCAGTTTAAGACAGGGGAATAGTGAAAAACTGTTTTTT.

The V gene is TRBV2, the J gene TRBJ1-1, with 8 bases matching TRBD1. Per germline, CDR1 SNHLY and CDR2 FYNNEI. After removal of 1 base from V and 6 bases from J, the junction contained 7 bases not matched to a gene. The CDR3 extends over 15 amino acids. The CDR3: CASSEVGAGGSEAFF. CDR3 sequence (DNA): TGTGCCAGCAGTGAAGTAGGGGCAGGGGGCTCTGAAGCTTTCTTT.

Points on this clonotype: An end of the junction does not agree with germline; a read error may underlie this. V and J are TRBV3-1 and TRBJ2-1, with D possibly TRBD2 on 6 matching bases. This CDR3 contains 17 residues. Germline values: CDR1 LGHDT, CDR2 YNNKEL (reference sequence). CDR3 loop: CASSQLRPSAMNNEKFF. The CDR3 bases are TGTGCCAGCAGCCAACTACGTCCTAGCGCAATGAACAATGAGAAGTTCTTC.

The chain joins TRBV10-3 to TRBJ2-5; maybe TRBD1 (6 bases). The CDR3 totals 14 residues. Germline loops: CDR1 ENHRY, CDR2 SYGVKD. The V end lost 4 bases, the J end lost 4 bases, and 13 bases lay between the germline ends. CDR3 coding DNA: TGTGCCATCAGTGCTGGACAGTCCCGAGAGACCCAGTACTTC. This gives the protein CAISAGQSRETQYF.

There are many counts of this clonotype. This sequence joins TRBV4-2 and TRBJ2-1, with D perhaps given as TRBD1 or TRBD2 (6 bases each). CDR1 is LGHNA and CDR2 is YNFKEQ in the germline V gene. CDR3 length: 13 amino acids. Trimming shortened V by 0 bases and J by 9 bases, and 9 bases separated the two germline ends. DNA of the CDR3: TGTGCCAGCAGCCAAGATCGGGGGCTTGAGCAGTTCTTC. Its protein is CASSQDRGLEQFF.

This clonotype was seen ten or more times. V and J are TRBV5-6 and TRBJ2-7, with TRBD1 matching 7 bases. There are 12 residues in the CDR3. V dropped 3 bases and J dropped 5; count of bases not matched to a gene: 2. CDR1 and CDR2 from the germline V gene are SGHDT and YYEEEE. The CDR3 bases are TGTGCCAGCAGCTCCGGGACAGACGAGCAGTACTTC. Protein product: CASSSGTDEQYF.

To note about this clonotype: This is likely an artifact of a read error, given a far larger clone one base away. J is TRBJ1-1 and V is TRBV11-2, with TRBD1 as a possible D gene (6 bases). Trimming stripped 6 bases from V and 7 bases from J, with 21 bases between. CDR3 length: 15 residues. Germline V gene sequence: CDR1 SGHAT, CDR2 FQNNGV. The CDR3: CASSPRKGGGIEAFF. Written as DNA, the CDR3 is TGTGCCAGCAGTCCCCGCAAGGGGGGGGGGATTGAAGCTTTCTTT. The variable domain in full, completed from reference TRBV11-2 and TRBJ1-1, reads EAGVAQSPRYKIIEKRQSVAFWCNPISGHATLYWYQQILGQGPKLLIQFQNNGVVDDSQLPKDRFSAERLKGVDSTLKIQPAKLEDSAVYLCASSPRKGGGIEAFFGQGTRLTVV.

The chain couples TRBV27 to TRBJ1-1, with D perhaps TRBD1 (6 bases). The CDR3 spans 15 residues. Germline V gene sequence: CDR1 MNHEY, CDR2 SMNVEV (reference sequence). The V end was cut by 2 bases, the J end by 6 bases, with 16 bases between. The CDR3 reads CASSLTQGPSSEAFF. Written as DNA, the CDR3 is TGTGCCAGCAGTTTAACACAGGGCCCGTCATCTGAAGCTTTCTTT.

V and J are TRBV5-6 and TRBJ2-1; D may match TRBD1 or TRBD2 (5 bases each). There are 18 residues in the CDR3. V was trimmed by 6 bases and J by 8 bases, leaving 30 bases between them. Germline CDR1 SGHDT, CDR2 YYEEEE. The CDR3 region is CASTVTVGRDLKEDEQFF. Written as DNA, the CDR3 is TGTGCCAGCACCGTGACTGTGGGTCGGGACCTCAAAGAAGATGAGCAGTTCTTC.

The sample holds many counts of this clonotype. The V call is TRBV6-5, the J call TRBJ2-5; D may match TRBD1 or TRBD2 (5 bases each). Germline lookup yields CDR1 MNHEY and CDR2 SVGAGI. There are 16 residues in the CDR3. V was clipped by 0 bases and J by 5 bases, with 16 bases between them. The CDR3: CASSYSAGWGSETQYF. CDR3 nucleotide sequence: TGTGCCAGCAGTTACTCGGCAGGGTGGGGGTCGGAGACCCAGTACTTC.

This chain connects TRBV10-1 to TRBJ1-6; unclear D gene. V lost 3 bases and J 5 bases, leaving 5 bases between the germline ends. The CDR3 is 13 residues long. The germline CDR1 and CDR2 sequences are WNHNN and SYGVQD (reference sequence). CDR3 amino acids: CASSERDNSPLHF. The CDR3 coding sequence is TGCGCCAGCAGTGAAAGAGATAATTCACCCCTCCACTTT.

Many counts were recorded for this clonotype. The CDR3 is CASSSQSPGQGVTGELFF. Here the CDR3 DNA reads TGTGCCAGCAGTTCCCAAAGCCCGGGACAGGGTGTGACCGGGGAGCTGTTTTTT. The chain is built from TRBV28 and TRBJ2-2, with TRBD1 matching over 9 bases. J was trimmed by 5 bases and V by 4 bases; bases with no gene match: 14. CDR1 MDHEN and CDR2 SYDVKM come from the germline V gene. The CDR3 runs to 18 residues.

This clonotype was detected only a few times. The chain has TRBV6-2 or TRBV6-3 and TRBJ2-3; possibly TRBD1 or TRBD2 for D (7 bases each). The CDR3 is made up of 18 amino acids. V dropped 2 bases and J dropped 1 base, with 19 bases sitting between them. CDR1 MNHEY and CDR2 SVGEGT come from the germline V gene. This chain's CDR3 is CASSYEGVTGRGTDTQYF. The CDR3 bases are TGTGCCAGCAGTTACGAAGGGGTGACAGGGAGGGGCACAGATACGCAGTATTTT.

This clonotype was seen a few times. The chain is built from TRBV20-1 and TRBJ1-2, with D tentatively TRBD1 (6 bases). The CDR3 loop spans 13 amino acids. V lost 0 bases, J lost 7 bases, and 12 bases lay in between. Germline CDR1 reads DFQATT; CDR2 reads SNEGSKA (reference sequence). The CDR3 loop reads CSARERRDTGYTF. CDR3 DNA: TGCAGTGCTAGAGAGCGACGGGACACTGGCTACACCTTC.

This clonotype was observed many times. The CDR3 DNA reads TGTGCCAGCTCCCCTCTCCGGGGGGGGAATTCACCCCTCCACTTT. Translated: CASSPLRGGNSPLHF. The V call is TRBV6-1, the J call TRBJ1-6; D possibly corresponds to TRBD1 (5 bases). The CDR3 runs 15 residues. V dropped 8 bases and J dropped 7 bases, with 18 bases sitting between them. Germline assignment: CDR1 MNHNS and CDR2 SASEGT.

This clonotype was seen repeatedly, ten times or more. V usage is TRBV11-3 and J usage is TRBJ1-3; 7 bases fit TRBD1. The trim removed 8 bases at V and 4 bases at J, leaving 20 bases unmatched. In germline, CDR1 is SGHNT, CDR2 YENEEA. This CDR3 has 18 amino acids. The CDR3 nucleotides read TGTGCCAGCGGAACCTTTTTTTCGACAGGGTACTCGGGAAACACCATATATTTT. This translates into CASGTFFSTGYSGNTIYF.

This clonotype was counted ten times or more. The chain uses TRBV18 and TRBJ2-2; no clear D gene. V shed 2 bases and J shed 6 bases, with 7 bases lying between them. This CDR3 region has 13 residues. Germline CDR1 reads KGHSH; CDR2 reads LQKENI. The CDR3: CASSPGQSGELFF. CDR3 bases: TGTGCCAGCTCACCAGGGCAGTCCGGGGAGCTGTTTTTT. Complete variable domain (other parts from reference TRBV18 and TRBJ2-2): NAGVMQNPRHLVRRRGQEARLRCSPMKGHSHVYWYRQLPEEGLKFMVYLQKENIIDESGMPKERFSAEFPKEGPSILRIQQVVRGDSAAYFCASSPGQSGELFFGEGSRLTVL.

This clonotype was recorded at least ten times. This chain links TRBV20-1 with TRBJ1-4, with D uncertain. Germline V gives CDR1 DFQATT, CDR2 SNEGSKA (reference sequence). The V gene lost 1 base and the J gene lost 8 bases, with 8 bases spanning the gap. The CDR3 is 12 amino acids. In nucleotides, the CDR3 is TGCAGTGCTAGAGCCCGGGAGGAAAAACTGTTTTTT. This gives the protein CSARAREEKLFF.

The chain carries TRBV20-1 and TRBJ2-1, with a weak D call TRBD2 (6 bases). CDR3 length equals 14 residues. V was pared by 1 base and J by 15 bases, with 22 bases between. CDR1 DFQATT and CDR2 SNEGSKA come from the germline V gene (reference sequence). The CDR3 loop is CSARAPNFREFRFF. The CDR3 DNA follows: TGCAGTGCTAGAGCCCCCAATTTCCGGGAGTTTCGGTTCTTC.

This clonotype showed up many times. The chain has TRBV6-9 and TRBJ1-5; 7 bases match TRBD1. The CDR3 totals 15 residues. CDR1 MNHGY and CDR2 SVAAGI come from the germline V gene. The V gene end was trimmed by 3 bases and the J gene end by 2 bases; junction bases not matched to a gene: 4. The CDR3 loop reads CASSYDRVGNQPQHF. As DNA, the CDR3 is TGTGCCAGCAGTTACGACAGGGTGGGCAATCAGCCCCAGCATTTT.